The TCR beta chain described here comes from a study of cytomegalovirus exposure and HLA in healthy donors. The CDR3 length is 15 residues. V lost 4 bases and J lost 7; bases outside the gene matches: 8. Germline CDR1 and CDR2: SGHTA and FQGTGA. Only in-frame clones appear in the TCRdb table, and some are missing; sequencing was by immunoSEQ multiplex PCR. The sample has more than 150,000 clones; roughly 82% are singletons. The origin of this receptor is a man in his late teens or twenties in good health and CMV-seropositive. The V gene is TRBV7-3, the J gene TRBJ2-1; 9 nucleotides align to TRBD1. The sample comprised PBMCs. The CDR3 nucleotides are TGTGCCAGCAGCTCCCCCGGGACAGGGAGGAATGAGCAGTTCTTC. Translating it yields CASSSPGTGRNEQFF.